A selection of T cell receptor beta chains follows, all from one sample in a study of blood T cell repertoires in COVID-19. Profiled with immunoSEQ multiplex PCR; TCRdb holds only in-frame clones, not every one. The sample carries fewer than 350,000 clones, 86% recorded once. The source material was peripheral blood. These receptors were collected from a young woman with COVID-19, enrolled during active disease. CDR3s include the opening cysteine and the closing phenylalanine or tryptophan. A D gene is named only where the DNA matches it firmly. A row's size may be missing; if present it is once, few, many or a size class.

>TRBJ2-7|.|.|TRBV7-2
TGTGCCAGCAGCCAACCGGGACAACGCCCGAGACGGTACTTC
CASSQPGQRPRRYF
>TRBJ1-2|.|TRBD1|TRBV3-1/TRBV3-2
TGTGCCAGCAGCCCGGGACAGTATGGCTACACCTTC
CASSPGQYGYTF
>TRBJ1-2|.|TRBD1|TRBV19
TGTGCCAGTAGTTTCCAGGGGGGTAACTATGGCTACACCTTC
CASSFQGGNYGYTF
>TRBJ2-3|.|TRBD1|TRBV29-1
TGCAGCTCTAGACAGGGGCCGACAGATACGCAGTATTTT
CSSRQGPTDTQYF
>TRBJ1-3|.|.|TRBV18
TGTGCCAGCTCACCAATTCGAGACTCTGGAAACACCATATATTTT
CASSPIRDSGNTIYF
>TRBJ2-5|.|TRBD1|TRBV18
TGTGCCAGCTCTAGGGACAGCTACCAAGAGACCCAGTACTTC
CASSRDSYQETQYF
>TRBJ1-2|.|TRBD1|TRBV19
TGTGCCAGTAGTCCCTGGGACAGGGGAGGCTATGGCTACACCTTC
CASSPWDRGGYGYTF
>TRBJ2-7|.|.|TRBV11-2
TGTGCCAGCAGCTTAGTTTTAGCGGGACAGGGTTCCTACGAGCAGTACTTC
CASSLVLAGQGSYEQYF
>TRBJ1-2|.|TRBD1|TRBV2
TGTGCCAGCAGTGGACAGGGTGGCTATGGCTACACCTTC
CASSGQGGYGYTF
>TRBJ1-2|.|TRBD1|TRBV5-4
TGTGCCAGCAGCGCCCGGGACAGGGACTATGGCTACACCTTC
CASSARDRDYGYTF
>TRBJ1-2|.|.|TRBV20-1
TGCAGTGCCCCCGGTCGGTATGGCTACACCTTC
CSAPGRYGYTF
>TRBJ2-5|.|.|TRBV13
TGTGCCAGCAGCTTGGAGGAGACCCAGTACTTC
CASSLEETQYF
>TRBJ2-5|.|.|TRBV18
TGTGCCAGCTCACCTTCAGAAACAGCCACCCAGTACTTC
CASSPSETATQYF
>TRBJ2-7|.|.|TRBV29-1
TGCAGCGTTGAAATCTCTCCTACGACCGGGGAGCAGTACTTC
CSVEISPTTGEQYF
>TRBJ2-3|once|.|TRBV19
TGTGCCAGTAGTCAATCCCGGTCAGATACGCAGTATTTT
CASSQSRSDTQYF
>TRBJ2-5|.|.|TRBV3-1/TRBV3-2
TGTGCCACCGCCCGAAAGGGGTACGTGCAAGAGACCCAGTACTTC
CATARKGYVQETQYF
>TRBJ2-3|.|.|TRBV10-3
TGTGCCATCAGTGAGTCGAGCCAGGGGCCAGATACGCAGTATTTT
CAISESSQGPDTQYF
>TRBJ2-3|once|TRBD2|TRBV2
TGTGCCAGCAGCCCGACCTCGGGACTACGCTCTAGCACAGATACGCAGTATTTT
CASSPTSGLRSSTDTQYF
>TRBJ2-7|.|.|TRBV7-2
TGTGCCAGCAGCTTAGAGCGGGTTCCGAAGAACTACGAGCAGTACTTC
CASSLERVPKNYEQYF
>TRBJ2-3|.|.|TRBV29-1
TGCAGCGTTTTGTCTGGCACAGATACGCAGTATTTT
CSVLSGTDTQYF
>TRBJ2-7|few|.|TRBV6-5
TGTGCCAGCAGTTCTATCCAGGGAAAATCTCGGGAGCAGTACTTC
CASSSIQGKSREQYF
>TRBJ1-6|.|.|TRBV7-2
TGTGCCAGCAGCGCAGGGCGGTCACCCCTCCACTTT
CASSAGRSPLHF
>TRBJ2-1|.|.|TRBV21-1
TGTGCCAGCAGCGGCCGGACTAGCGGCGCTAGCTCCTACAATGAGCAGTTCTTC
CASSGRTSGASSYNEQFF
>TRBJ1-2|.|TRBD1|TRBV25-1
TGTGCCAGCAGTGGGGGGACAGGGTGGGACTATGGCTACACCTTC
CASSGGTGWDYGYTF
>TRBJ1-5|.|.|TRBV16
TGTGCCAGCAGCCAAACCTCGAGCAGGGCGAATCAGCCCCAGCATTTT
CASSQTSSRANQPQHF
>TRBJ2-3|.|.|TRBV10-1
TGCGCCAGCAGTGATCTCACAGATACGCAGTATTTT
CASSDLTDTQYF
>TRBJ2-3|once|TRBD2|TRBV5-1
TGCGCCAGCACCTGGGGGGGAGGAACAGATACGCAGTATTTT
CASTWGGGTDTQYF
>TRBJ1-2|once|.|TRBV3-1/TRBV3-2
TGTGCCAGCAGCCAGCAGGGGAACTATGGCTACACCTTC
CASSQQGNYGYTF
>TRBJ2-2|.|TRBD1|TRBV19
TGTGCCAGTAGTATCCGACAGGGGGCCGGGGAGCTGTTTTTT
CASSIRQGAGELFF
>TRBJ2-2|.|TRBD2|TRBV3-1/TRBV3-2
TGTGCCAGCAGCCTAACCCCGGGGGGGGTCGGGGAGCTGTTTTTT
CASSLTPGGVGELFF
>TRBJ1-2|once|TRBD1|TRBV6-5
TGTGCCAGCAGTTCATCAACCGGACAGGGGGAAAGCTACACCTTC
CASSSSTGQGESYTF
>TRBJ1-1|.|.|TRBV5-5
TGTGCCAGCAGCTTGAACATGGTGGCTTTCTTT
CASSLNMVAFF
>TRBJ1-2|.|TRBD1|TRBV6-4
TGTGCCAGCAGTTTAACAGGGGGTGGCTACACCTTC
CASSLTGGGYTF
>TRBJ2-1|.|.|TRBV11-3
TGTGCCAGCAGCATCAACCGGGATCACAATGAGCAGTTCTTC
CASSINRDHNEQFF
>TRBJ1-6|.|TRBD1|TRBV18
TGTGCCAGCTCACCCGTCGGGACAGGGGGAAATTCACCCCTCCACTTT
CASSPVGTGGNSPLHF
>TRBJ2-1|.|TRBD2|TRBV24-1
TGTGCCACCAGTGATTTGGAAGCGGGGGGCCGGAATGAGCAGTTCTTC
CATSDLEAGGRNEQFF
>TRBJ2-7|.|.|TRBV5-4
TGTGCCAGCAGCTTCGGTGGGGCAGGTGAAAAGCAGTACTTC
CASSFGGAGEKQYF
>TRBJ2-2|.|.|TRBV12-3/TRBV12-4
TGTGCCAGCAGAACTAACACCGGGGAGCTGTTTTTT
CASRTNTGELFF
>TRBJ1-2|.|TRBD1|TRBV2
TGTGCCAGCAAACGGACAGGCTCTAACTATGGCTACACCTTC
CASKRTGSNYGYTF
>TRBJ1-1|.|TRBD1|TRBV29-1
TGCAGCGTTGAACGGACAGGGAACACTGAAGCTTTCTTT
CSVERTGNTEAFF